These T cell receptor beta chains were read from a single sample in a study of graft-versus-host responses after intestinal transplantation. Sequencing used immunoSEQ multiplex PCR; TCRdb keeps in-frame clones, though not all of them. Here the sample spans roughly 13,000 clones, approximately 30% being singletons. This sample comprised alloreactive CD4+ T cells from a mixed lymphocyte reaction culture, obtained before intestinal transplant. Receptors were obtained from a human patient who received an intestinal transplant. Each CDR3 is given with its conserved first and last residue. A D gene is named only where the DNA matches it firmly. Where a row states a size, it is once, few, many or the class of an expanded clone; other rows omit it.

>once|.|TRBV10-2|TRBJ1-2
CASSEFTGTHGYTF
TGCGCCAGCAGTGAGTTTACAGGGACTCATGGCTACACCTTC
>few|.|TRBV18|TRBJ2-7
CASSLVDEQYF
TGTGCCAGCTCGTTAGTCGACGAGCAGTACTTC
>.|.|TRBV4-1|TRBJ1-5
CASSQTGRGGQPQHF
TGCGCCAGCAGCCAAACGGGGAGGGGGGGTCAGCCCCAGCATTTT
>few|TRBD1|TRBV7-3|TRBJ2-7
CASSLNQGDEQYF
TGTGCCAGCAGCTTGAACCAGGGGGACGAGCAGTACTTC
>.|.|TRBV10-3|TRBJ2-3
CAIRSQTDTQYF
TGTGCCATCAGGAGTCAGACAGATACGCAGTATTTT
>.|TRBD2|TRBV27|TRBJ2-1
CASTPPPGLAGGYDEQFF
TGTGCCAGCACCCCCCCTCCGGGACTAGCGGGAGGGTACGATGAGCAGTTCTTC
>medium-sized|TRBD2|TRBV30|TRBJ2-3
CAWGTRTDTQYF
TGTGCCTGGGGGACTAGGACAGATACGCAGTATTTT
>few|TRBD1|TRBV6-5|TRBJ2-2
CASILQTGGTGELFF
TGTGCCAGCATTCTACAGACAGGGGGAACCGGGGAGCTGTTTTTT
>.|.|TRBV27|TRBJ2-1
CASSDYNEQFF
TGTGCCAGCAGTGACTACAATGAGCAGTTCTTC
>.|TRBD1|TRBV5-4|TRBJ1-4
CASSLNRGLSNEKLFF
TGTGCCAGCAGCTTAAACAGGGGGCTGAGTAATGAAAAACTGTTTTTT
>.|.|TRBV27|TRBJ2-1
CASRTWIAYNEQFF
TGTGCCAGCAGGACCTGGATTGCCTACAATGAGCAGTTCTTC